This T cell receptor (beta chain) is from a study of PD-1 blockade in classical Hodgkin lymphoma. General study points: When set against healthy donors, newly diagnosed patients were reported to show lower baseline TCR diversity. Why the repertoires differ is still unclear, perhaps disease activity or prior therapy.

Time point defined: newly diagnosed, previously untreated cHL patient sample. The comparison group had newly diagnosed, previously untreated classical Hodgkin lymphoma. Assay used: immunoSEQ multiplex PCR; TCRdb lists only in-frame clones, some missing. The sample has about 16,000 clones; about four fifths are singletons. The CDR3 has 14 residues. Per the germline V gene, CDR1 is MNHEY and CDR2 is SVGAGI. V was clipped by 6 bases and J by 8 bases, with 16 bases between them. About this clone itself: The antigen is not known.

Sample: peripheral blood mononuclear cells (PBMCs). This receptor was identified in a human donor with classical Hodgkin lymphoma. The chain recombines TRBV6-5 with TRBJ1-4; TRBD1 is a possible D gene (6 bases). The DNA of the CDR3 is TGTGCCAGCAGGGGTCGAGGGGGTTTGGAAAAACTGTTTTTT. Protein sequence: CASRGRGGLEKLFF.